Included here is one T cell receptor beta chain sequence, with context. Its target is unknown. The data belong to a study of T-cell memory formation after mild COVID-19. The CDR3 spans 13 residues. The V end was cut by 4 bases, the J end by 0 bases, with 7 bases between. Germline V gives CDR1 SGHRS, CDR2 YFSETQ. Using constant-segment primers, 5'RACE produced TCR alpha and TCR beta cDNA libraries carrying sample barcodes and UMIs. TCRdb ran MiXCR on the 5' RACE reads and lists one entry per CDR3 protein. The sample records 350,000 to 450,000 distinct CDR3 sequences, around 19% being singletons. Regarding the study as a whole: Several responding clones turned up in pre-infection memory, indicating that cross-reactive memory may have taken part. Whether second-wave clones peaking at day 37 were SARS-CoV-2 specific went unconfirmed. Clones shrinking from day 15 to 85 showed even CD4/CD8 mixes; later expanders tilted CD4+.

This sequence joins TRBV5-1 and TRBJ2-5; unclear D gene. Sequenced input: PBMCs or a T cell subset sorted from them (not recorded which). This clonotype was sampled from an adult woman who had mild COVID-19 (a few samples of this study predate the infection). Cell type and time point are not known. The CDR3 loop is CASSTLYQETQYF. The CDR3 nucleotides read TGCGCCAGCAGCACATTGTACCAAGAGACCCAGTACTTC.